Listed here are 4 T cell receptor beta chains from one sample, sequenced in a study of shared clonotypes between healthy human individuals. CD8 cells regarded as naive lacked CD45RO, were positively chosen for CCR7, and omitted terminally differentiated effector memory CD45RA+ cells. Using immunoSEQ multiplex PCR, the repertoire was profiled, and TCRdb retains in-frame clones only, with some absent. The table has about 2 million clones, about 95% seen once. Sequenced material: naive CD8+ T cells sorted from blood. Every receptor here comes from a man younger than 30 in good health.

V and J are TRBV27 and TRBJ2-5; maybe TRBD1 (6 bases). The CDR3 sequence is 13 residues long. CDR1 and CDR2 from the germline V gene are MNHEY and SMNVEV (reference sequence). Trimming stripped 4 bases from V and 5 bases from J, with 11 bases between. This CDR3 is CASSYRAWETQYF. In DNA form, the CDR3 reads TGTGCCAGCAGTTACAGGGCTTGGGAGACCCAGTACTTC.

On this clone itself: The same CDR3 also results from other DNA sequences found in this sample. This sequence joins TRBV6-1 and TRBJ2-7; TRBD1 matches 8 bases. This CDR3 has 13 residues. V shed 3 bases and J 2 bases; nucleotides not matched to a gene: 0. Germline V gene data show CDR1 as MNHNS and CDR2 as SASEGT. CDR3 in amino acids: CASSETGAYEQYF. The CDR3, as DNA: TGTGCCAGCAGTGAGACAGGGGCCTACGAGCAGTACTTC.

This rearrangement joins TRBV11-2 to TRBJ2-1; 8 nucleotides line up with TRBD1. The CDR3 is 16 residues long. J was trimmed by 6 bases and V by 1 base; bases with no gene match: 8. CDR1 SGHAT and CDR2 FQNNGV come from the germline V gene. The CDR3 region is CASSLGARGLGNEQFF. CDR3 nucleotide sequence: TGTGCCAGCAGCTTAGGGGCCAGGGGGCTTGGCAATGAGCAGTTCTTC.

The V gene is TRBV4-1, the J gene TRBJ2-7; D unclear. Germline CDR1 is MGHRA and CDR2 is YSYEKL. The V gene lost 0 bases and the J gene lost 3 bases, with 12 bases spanning the gap. CDR3 size: 15 residues. CDR3 DNA sequence: TGCGCCAGCAGCCAAGACCAGGCGTGGATCTACGAGCAGTACTTC. Translated, it gives CASSQDQAWIYEQYF.